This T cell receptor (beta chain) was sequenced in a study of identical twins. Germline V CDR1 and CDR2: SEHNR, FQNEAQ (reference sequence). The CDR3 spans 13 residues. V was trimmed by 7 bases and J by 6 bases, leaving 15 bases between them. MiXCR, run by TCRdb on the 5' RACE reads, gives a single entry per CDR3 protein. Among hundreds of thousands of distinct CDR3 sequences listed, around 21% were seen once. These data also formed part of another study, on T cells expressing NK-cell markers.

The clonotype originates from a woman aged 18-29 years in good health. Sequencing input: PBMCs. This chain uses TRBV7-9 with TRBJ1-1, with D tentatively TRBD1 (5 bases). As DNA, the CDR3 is TGTGCCAGCACCCCTCAAGGGGTTTCTGAAGCTTTCTTT. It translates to CASTPQGVSEAFF.